This record concerns one T cell receptor beta chain sequence. In the source study's methods: Estimated nucleated cell counts came from reference gene primer amplification. Assay used: immunoSEQ multiplex PCR; TCRdb lists only in-frame clones, some missing. V and J calls and clone size follow that table, whereas D and trimming were derived from the DNA. The data contain about 100,000 clones, approximately 92% of them singletons. The data were obtained in a study of blood T cell repertoires in COVID-19. In the study overall: Spain, Italy and the United States supplied samples that represented acute and convalescent COVID-19. PBMCs, B-cell-depleted T cells, or T cells provided the cDNA or gDNA that made up the material.

The CDR3 length is 12 residues. V was pared by 6 bases and J by 11 bases, with 16 bases between. The clonotype was recovered from a man aged 50 or older with active COVID-19. Material for sequencing was peripheral blood. The gene calls are TRBV12-3 or TRBV12-4 and TRBJ1-1, with D perhaps TRBD1 (6 bases). Here the CDR3 reads CASRGDMRGAFF. DNA for the CDR3: TGTGCCAGCAGAGGGGACATGCGGGGGGCTTTCTTT.